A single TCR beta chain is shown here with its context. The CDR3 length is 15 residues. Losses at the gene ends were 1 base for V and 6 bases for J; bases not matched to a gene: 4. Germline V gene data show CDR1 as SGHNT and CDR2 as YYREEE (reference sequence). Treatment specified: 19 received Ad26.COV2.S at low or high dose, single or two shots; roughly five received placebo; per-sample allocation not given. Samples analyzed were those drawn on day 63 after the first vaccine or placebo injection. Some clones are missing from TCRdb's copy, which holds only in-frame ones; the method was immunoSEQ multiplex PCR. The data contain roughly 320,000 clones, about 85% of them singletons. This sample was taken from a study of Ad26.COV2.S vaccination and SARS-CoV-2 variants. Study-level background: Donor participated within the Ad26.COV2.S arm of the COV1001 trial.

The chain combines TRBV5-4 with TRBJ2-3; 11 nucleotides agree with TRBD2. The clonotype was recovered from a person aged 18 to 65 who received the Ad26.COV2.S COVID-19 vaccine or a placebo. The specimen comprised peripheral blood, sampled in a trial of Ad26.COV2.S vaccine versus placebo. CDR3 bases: TGTGCCAGCAGCTTGACTAGCGGGAGAGTCGATACGCAGTATTTT. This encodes CASSLTSGRVDTQYF.